This entry is about one TCR beta chain. The sample originates from a study of blood T cell repertoires in COVID-19. Looking at the study overall: Samples came from the United States, Italy and Spain, spanning acute and convalescent COVID-19. T cells, B-cell-depleted T cells, or PBMCs supplied cDNA or gDNA.

Germline assignment: CDR1 SGHRS and CDR2 YFSETQ. The CDR3 length is 18 residues. V trimming: 4 bases; J trimming: 6 bases; junction bases outside the gene matches: 13. Per the original data handling: Nucleated cell number was recorded as an estimate derived from reference gene primer amplification. Assay: immunoSEQ multiplex PCR; the TCRdb copy retains only in-frame clones and omits some. V and J calls and clone size are those listed in that table; D and trimming were worked out from the DNA. The sample yields a few hundred thousand clones, 87% seen once. This TCR derives from a woman aged 50 to 60 with acute or convalescent COVID-19. Sequences were obtained from peripheral blood. The rearrangement links TRBV5-1 to TRBJ2-2; TRBD2 agrees at 12 bases. The DNA of the CDR3 is TGCGCCAGCAGCACCGCACGTCGACTAGCGGGAGTTCCCGGGGAGCTGTTTTTT. It translates to CASSTARRLAGVPGELFF.